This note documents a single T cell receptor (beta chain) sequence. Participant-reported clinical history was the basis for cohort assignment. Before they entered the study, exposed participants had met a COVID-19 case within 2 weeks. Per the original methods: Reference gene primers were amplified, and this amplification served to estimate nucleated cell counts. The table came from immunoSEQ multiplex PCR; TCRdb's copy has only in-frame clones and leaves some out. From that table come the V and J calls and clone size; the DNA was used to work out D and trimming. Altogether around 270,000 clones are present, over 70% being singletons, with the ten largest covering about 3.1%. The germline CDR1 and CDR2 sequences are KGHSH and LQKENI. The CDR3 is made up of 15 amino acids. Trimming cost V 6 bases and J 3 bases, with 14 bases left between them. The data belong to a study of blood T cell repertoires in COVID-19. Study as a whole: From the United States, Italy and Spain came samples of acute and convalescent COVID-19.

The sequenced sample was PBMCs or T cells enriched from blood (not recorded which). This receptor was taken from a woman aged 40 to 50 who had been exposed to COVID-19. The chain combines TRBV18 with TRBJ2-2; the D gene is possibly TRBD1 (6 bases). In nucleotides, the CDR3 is TGTGCCAGCTCGCCTTTGGGGGCAGACACCGGGGAGCTGTTTTTT. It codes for CASSPLGADTGELFF.